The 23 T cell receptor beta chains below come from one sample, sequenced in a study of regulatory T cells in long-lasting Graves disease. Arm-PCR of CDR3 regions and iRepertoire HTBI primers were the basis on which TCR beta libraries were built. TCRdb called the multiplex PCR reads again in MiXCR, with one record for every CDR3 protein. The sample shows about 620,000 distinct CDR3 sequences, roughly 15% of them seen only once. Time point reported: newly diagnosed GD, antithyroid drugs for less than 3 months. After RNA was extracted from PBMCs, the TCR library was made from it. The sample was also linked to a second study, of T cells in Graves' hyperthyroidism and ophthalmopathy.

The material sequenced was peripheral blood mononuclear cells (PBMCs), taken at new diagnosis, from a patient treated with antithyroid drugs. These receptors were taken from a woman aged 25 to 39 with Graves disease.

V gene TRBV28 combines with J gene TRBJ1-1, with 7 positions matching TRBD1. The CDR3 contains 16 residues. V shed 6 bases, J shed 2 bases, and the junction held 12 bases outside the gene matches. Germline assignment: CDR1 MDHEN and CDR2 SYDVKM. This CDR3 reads CASRSLRQGGNTEAFF. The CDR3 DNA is TGTGCCAGCAGGAGCCTCCGACAGGGAGGAAACACTGAAGCTTTCTTT. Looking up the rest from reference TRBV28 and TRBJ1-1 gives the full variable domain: DVKVTQSSRYLVKRTGEKVFLECVQDMDHENMFWYRQDPGLGLRLIYFSYDVKMKEKGDIPEGYSVSREKKERFSLILESASTNQTSMYLCASRSLRQGGNTEAFFGQGTRLTVV.

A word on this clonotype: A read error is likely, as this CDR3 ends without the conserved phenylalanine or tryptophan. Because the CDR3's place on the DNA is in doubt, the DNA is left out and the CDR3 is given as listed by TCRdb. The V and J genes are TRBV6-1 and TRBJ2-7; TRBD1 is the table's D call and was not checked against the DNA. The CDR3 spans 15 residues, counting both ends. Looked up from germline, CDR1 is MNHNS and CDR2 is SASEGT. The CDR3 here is CASSERLGQGAEADS.

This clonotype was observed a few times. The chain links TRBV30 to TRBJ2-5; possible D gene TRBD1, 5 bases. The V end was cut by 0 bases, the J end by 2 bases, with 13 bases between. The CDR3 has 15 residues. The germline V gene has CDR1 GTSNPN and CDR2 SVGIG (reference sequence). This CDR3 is CAWSVAQTVQETQYF. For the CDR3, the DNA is TGTGCCTGGAGTGTAGCCCAGACAGTACAAGAGACCCAGTACTTC.

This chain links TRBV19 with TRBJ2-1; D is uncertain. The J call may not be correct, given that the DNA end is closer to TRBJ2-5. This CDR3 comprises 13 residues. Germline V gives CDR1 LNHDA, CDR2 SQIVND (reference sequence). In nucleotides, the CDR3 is TGTGCCAGTAAATTGGGGTCCCAAGAGACCCAGTACTTC. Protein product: CASKLGSQETQYF.

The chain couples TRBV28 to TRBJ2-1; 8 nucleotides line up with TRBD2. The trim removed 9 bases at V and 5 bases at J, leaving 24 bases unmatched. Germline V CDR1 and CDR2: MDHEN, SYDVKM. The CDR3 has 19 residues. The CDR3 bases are TGTGCCAGAACTTTTCGGGCGGGAGGTGGGGAAGGACGGGACAATGAGCAGTTCTTC. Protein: CARTFRAGGGEGRDNEQFF.

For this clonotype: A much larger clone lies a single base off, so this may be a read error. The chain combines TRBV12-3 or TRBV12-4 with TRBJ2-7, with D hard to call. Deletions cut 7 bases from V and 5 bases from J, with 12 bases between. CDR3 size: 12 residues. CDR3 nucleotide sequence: TGTGCCAGCAATTCTGCCCTCCACGAGCAGTACTTC. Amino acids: CASNSALHEQYF.

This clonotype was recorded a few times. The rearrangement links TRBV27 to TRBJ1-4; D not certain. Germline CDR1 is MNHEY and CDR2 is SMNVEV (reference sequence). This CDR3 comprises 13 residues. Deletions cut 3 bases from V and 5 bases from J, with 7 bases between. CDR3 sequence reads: CASSLRENEKLFF. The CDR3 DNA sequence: TGTGCCAGCAGTTTGAGGGAAAATGAAAAACTGTTTTTT.

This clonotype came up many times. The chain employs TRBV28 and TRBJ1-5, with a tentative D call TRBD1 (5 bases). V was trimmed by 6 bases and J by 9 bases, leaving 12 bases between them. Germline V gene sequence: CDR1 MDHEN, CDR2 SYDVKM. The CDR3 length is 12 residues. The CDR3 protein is CASSQVGGPQHF. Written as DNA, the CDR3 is TGTGCCAGCAGCCAGGTGGGGGGGCCCCAGCATTTT.

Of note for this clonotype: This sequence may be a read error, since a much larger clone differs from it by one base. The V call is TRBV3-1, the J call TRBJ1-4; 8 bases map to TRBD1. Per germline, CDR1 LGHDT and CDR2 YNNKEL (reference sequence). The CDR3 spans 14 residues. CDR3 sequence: CASRLTGENERLFF. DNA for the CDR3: TGTGCCAGCAGGCTGACAGGGGAGAATGAAAGACTGTTTTTT.

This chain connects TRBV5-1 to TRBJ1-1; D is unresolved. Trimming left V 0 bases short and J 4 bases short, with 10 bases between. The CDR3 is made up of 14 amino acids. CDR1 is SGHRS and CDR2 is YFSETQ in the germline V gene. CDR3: CASSLEGRVTEAFF. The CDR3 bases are TGCGCCAGCAGCTTGGAAGGGAGGGTCACTGAAGCTTTCTTT.

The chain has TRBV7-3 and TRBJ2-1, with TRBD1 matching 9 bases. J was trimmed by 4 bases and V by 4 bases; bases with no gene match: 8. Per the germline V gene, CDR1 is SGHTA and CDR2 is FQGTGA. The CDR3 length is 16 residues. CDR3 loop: CASSSSGTGKYNEQFF. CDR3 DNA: TGTGCCAGCAGCTCGTCGGGGACAGGGAAATACAATGAGCAGTTCTTC.

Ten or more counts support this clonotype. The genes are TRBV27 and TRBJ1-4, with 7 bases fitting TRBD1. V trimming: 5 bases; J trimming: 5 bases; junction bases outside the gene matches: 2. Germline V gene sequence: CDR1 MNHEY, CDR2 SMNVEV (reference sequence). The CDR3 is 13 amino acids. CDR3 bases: TGTGCCAGCAGTCCAGGGGGAAATGAAAAACTGTTTTTT. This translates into CASSPGGNEKLFF.

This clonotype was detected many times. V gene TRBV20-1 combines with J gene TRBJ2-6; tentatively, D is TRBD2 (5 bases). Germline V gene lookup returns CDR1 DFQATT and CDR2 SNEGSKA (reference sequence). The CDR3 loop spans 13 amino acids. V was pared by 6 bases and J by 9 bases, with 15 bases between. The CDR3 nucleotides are TGCAGTGCCGCCGGGATCCCCCACAACGTCCTGACTTTC. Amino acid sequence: CSAAGIPHNVLTF.

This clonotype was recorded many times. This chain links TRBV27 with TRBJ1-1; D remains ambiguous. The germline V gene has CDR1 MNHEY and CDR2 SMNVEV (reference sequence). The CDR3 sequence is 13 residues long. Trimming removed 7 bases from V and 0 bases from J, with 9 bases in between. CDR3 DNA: TGTGCCAGCATGGGAAGAGTGAACACTGAAGCTTTCTTT. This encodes CASMGRVNTEAFF.

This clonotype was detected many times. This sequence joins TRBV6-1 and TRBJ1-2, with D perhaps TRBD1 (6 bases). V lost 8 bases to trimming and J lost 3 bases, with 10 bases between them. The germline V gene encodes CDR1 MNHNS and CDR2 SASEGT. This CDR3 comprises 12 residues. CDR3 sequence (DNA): TGTGCCAGCGGGGGGGCAGACTATGGCTACACCTTC. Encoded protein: CASGGADYGYTF.

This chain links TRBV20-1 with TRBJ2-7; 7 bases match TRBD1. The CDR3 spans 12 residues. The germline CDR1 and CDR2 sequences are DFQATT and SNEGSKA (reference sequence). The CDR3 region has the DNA TGCAGACTTGGGGACAGCTCCTACGAGCAGTACTTC. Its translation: CRLGDSSYEQYF.

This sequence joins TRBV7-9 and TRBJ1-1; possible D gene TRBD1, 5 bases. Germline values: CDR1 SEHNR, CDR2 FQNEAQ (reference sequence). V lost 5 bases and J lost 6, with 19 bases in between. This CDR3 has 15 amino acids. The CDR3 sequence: CASSRDRGRLSEAFF. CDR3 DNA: TGTGCCAGCAGCCGCGATAGGGGCAGGCTTTCTGAAGCTTTCTTT.

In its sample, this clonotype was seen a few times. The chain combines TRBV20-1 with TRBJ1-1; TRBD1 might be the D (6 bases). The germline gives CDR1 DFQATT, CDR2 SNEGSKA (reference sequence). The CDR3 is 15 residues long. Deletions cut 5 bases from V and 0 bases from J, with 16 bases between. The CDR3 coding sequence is TGCAGTGCTGGCTCAAGGGGGGGCCTGAACACTGAAGCTTTCTTT. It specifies CSAGSRGGLNTEAFF.

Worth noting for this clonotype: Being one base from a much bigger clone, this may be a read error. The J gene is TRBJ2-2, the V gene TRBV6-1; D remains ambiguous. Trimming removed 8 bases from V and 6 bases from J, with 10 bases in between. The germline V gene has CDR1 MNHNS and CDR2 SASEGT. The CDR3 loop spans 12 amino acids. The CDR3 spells CASGPYAGELFF. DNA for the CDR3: TGTGCCAGCGGTCCCTACGCCGGGGAGCTGTTTTTT.

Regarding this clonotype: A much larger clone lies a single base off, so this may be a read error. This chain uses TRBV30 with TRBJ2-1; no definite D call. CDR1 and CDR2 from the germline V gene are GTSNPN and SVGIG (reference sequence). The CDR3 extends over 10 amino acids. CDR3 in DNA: TGTACCTCCCTATCTGAGCGGCAGTTCTTC. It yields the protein CTSLSERQFF.

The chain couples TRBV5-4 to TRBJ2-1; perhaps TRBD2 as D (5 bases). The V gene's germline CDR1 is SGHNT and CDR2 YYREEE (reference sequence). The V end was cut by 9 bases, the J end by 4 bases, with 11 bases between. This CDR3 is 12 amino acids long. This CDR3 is CATTGEYNEQFF. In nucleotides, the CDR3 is TGTGCCACCACCGGGGAGTACAATGAGCAGTTCTTC. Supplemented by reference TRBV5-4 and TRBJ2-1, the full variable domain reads ETGVTQSPTHLIKTRGQQVTLRCSSQSGHNTVSWYQQALGQGPQFIFQYYREEENGRGNFPPRFSGLQFPNYSSELNVNALELDDSALYLCATTGEYNEQFFGPGTRLTVL.

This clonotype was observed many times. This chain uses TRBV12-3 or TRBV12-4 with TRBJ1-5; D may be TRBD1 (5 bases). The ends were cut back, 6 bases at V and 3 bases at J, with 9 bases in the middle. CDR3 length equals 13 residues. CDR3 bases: TGTGCCAGCAGCACGGACAACAATCAGCCCCAGCATTTT. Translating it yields CASSTDNNQPQHF.

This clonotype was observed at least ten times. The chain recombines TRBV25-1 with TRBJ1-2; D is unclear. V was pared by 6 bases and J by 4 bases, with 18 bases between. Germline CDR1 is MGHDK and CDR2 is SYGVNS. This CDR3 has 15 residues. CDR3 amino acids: CASSPPEAVGYGYTF. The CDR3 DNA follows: TGTGCCAGCAGCCCCCCTGAGGCCGTGGGCTATGGCTACACCTTC.